Below, 22 T cell receptor beta chains from the same sample are listed, as sequenced in a study of memory CD4+ T cells and cytomegalovirus serostatus. Assay used: immunoSEQ multiplex PCR; TCRdb lists only in-frame clones, some missing. This sample carries 80,000 to 100,000 clones, about 80% of them seen once, and the ten largest clones take approximately 4%. Single viable CD3+CD4+CD8-CD45RO+ cells were sorted as the memory CD4+ T cells. The sequenced material came from memory CD4+ T cells from blood. The receptor source for this set is an adult in good health and CMV-seropositive.

This clone showed up just once. The chain is built from TRBV6-6 and TRBJ1-5, with D possibly TRBD1 on 5 matching bases. This CDR3 has 16 amino acids. Germline loops: CDR1 MNHNY, CDR2 SVGAGI (reference sequence). Trimming stripped 6 bases from V and 0 bases from J, with 15 bases between. CDR3 coding DNA: TGTGCCAGCAGGCCCCCCGGGGCTTATAGCAATCAGCCCCAGCATTTT. Translated, it gives CASRPPGAYSNQPQHF.

This clone was detected only once. The chain is built from TRBV6-1 and TRBJ1-1; unclear D gene. The germline V and J ends were trimmed by 1 base and 9 bases, with 12 bases remaining between them. The CDR3 contains 13 residues. The germline CDR1 and CDR2 sequences are MNHNS and SASEGT. The CDR3 protein is CASSEDFRYKAFF. In DNA form, the CDR3 reads TGTGCCAGCAGTGAAGATTTCAGATATAAAGCTTTCTTT.

V is TRBV7-2 and J is TRBJ1-5; D uncertain. V gave up 2 bases and J gave up 3 bases, with 5 bases separating them. Germline V gene sequence: CDR1 SGHTA, CDR2 FQGNSA. The CDR3 has 13 residues. This CDR3 is CASSLRFNQPQHF. The CDR3 coding sequence is TGTGCCAGCAGCTTAAGGTTCAATCAGCCCCAGCATTTT.

This clone appeared a single time. This chain connects TRBV10-3 to TRBJ1-1, with D unresolved. Trimming removed 6 bases at V and 0 bases at J, with 11 bases between. From germline, CDR1 is ENHRY and CDR2 SYGVKD. The CDR3 contains 14 residues. The CDR3 is CAISELNLNTEAFF. CDR3 in DNA: TGTGCCATCAGCGAACTGAACCTGAACACTGAAGCTTTCTTT.

V and J are TRBV14 and TRBJ2-5, with 13 bases identical to TRBD2. CDR1 is SGHDN and CDR2 is FVKESK in the germline V gene. The CDR3 is 18 residues long. The V and J ends lost 4 bases and 4 bases, in that order; junction bases with no gene match: 12. The CDR3: CASSPKTAGLAGRETQYF. The CDR3 DNA sequence: TGTGCCAGCAGCCCGAAAACGGCGGGACTAGCGGGAAGAGAGACCCAGTACTTC.

This clone appeared a few times. The V gene is TRBV9, the J gene TRBJ2-1, with D possibly being TRBD1 (5 bases). This CDR3 spans 14 amino acids. Germline V gene lookup returns CDR1 SGDLS and CDR2 YYNGEE. The V end was cut by 0 bases, the J end by 8 bases, with 12 bases between. The chain's CDR3 is CASSVAGYGDEQFF. The CDR3 region has the DNA TGTGCCAGCAGCGTAGCAGGGTATGGGGATGAGCAGTTCTTC.

A single count supports this clone. V usage is TRBV4-2 and J usage is TRBJ1-1, with 8 bases identical to TRBD1. The V gene end was trimmed by 4 bases and the J gene end by 6 bases; junction bases not matched to a gene: 4. Germline V lookup: CDR1 LGHNA, CDR2 YNFKEQ. The CDR3 loop spans 13 amino acids. Written as DNA, the CDR3 is TGTGCCAGCAGCCGAGACAGGGGTTCTGAAGCTTTCTTT. It codes for CASSRDRGSEAFF.

This chain joins TRBV2 and TRBJ2-5; 12 nucleotides agree with TRBD2. The CDR3 is 16 residues long. Germline CDR1 reads SNHLY; CDR2 reads FYNNEI. Germline trimming cut 5 bases from V and 7 bases from J; bases unmatched to any gene: 11. CDR3 loop: CASSTILAGGGGTQYF. The CDR3 coding sequence is TGTGCCAGCAGTACCATCCTAGCGGGAGGGGGAGGGACCCAGTACTTC. The full variable domain, rest sourced from reference TRBV2 and TRBJ2-5, is EPEVTQTPSHQVTQMGQEVILRCVPISNHLYFYWYRQILGQKVEFLVSFYNNEISEKSEIFDDQFSVERPDGSNFTLKIRSTKLEDSAMYFCASSTILAGGGGTQYFGPGTRLLVL.

This chain connects TRBV7-3 to TRBJ2-6; D unresolved. Trimming stripped 2 bases from V and 2 bases from J, with 4 bases between. This CDR3 has 14 residues. The V gene's germline CDR1 is SGHTA and CDR2 FQGTGA. In DNA, the CDR3 is TGTGCCAGCAGCTTACAAGCTGGGGCCAACGTCCTGACTTTC. Amino acid sequence: CASSLQAGANVLTF.

The chain couples TRBV10-3 to TRBJ2-7; TRBD2 aligns across 7 bases. Losses at the gene ends were 8 bases for V and 4 bases for J; bases not matched to a gene: 5. The CDR3 spans 12 residues. Germline assignment: CDR1 ENHRY and CDR2 SYGVKD. Here the CDR3 reads CAIGREGYEQYF. In DNA form, the CDR3 reads TGTGCCATCGGAAGGGAGGGATACGAGCAGTACTTC.

This chain uses TRBV18 with TRBJ2-5; tentatively, D is TRBD2 (5 bases). The CDR3 contains 13 residues. The ends were cut back, 6 bases at V and 5 bases at J, with 13 bases in the middle. CDR1 and CDR2 (germline): KGHSH, LQKENI. The chain's CDR3 is CASSLGDSETQYF. CDR3 in DNA: TGTGCCAGCTCCCTCGGGGATTCGGAGACCCAGTACTTC.

Only a few counts were recorded for this clone. The chain is built from TRBV5-1 and TRBJ2-1, with D unclear. Germline CDR1 is SGHRS and CDR2 is YFSETQ. The CDR3 length is 15 residues. V was shortened by 3 bases and J by 0 bases, with 10 bases between the two germline ends. The CDR3 coding sequence is TGCGCCAGCAGCTCGAGCCAGAGCTCCTACAATGAGCAGTTCTTC. Its protein is CASSSSQSSYNEQFF. Full variable domain (rest looked up from reference TRBV5-1 and TRBJ2-1): KAGVTQTPRYLIKTRGQQVTLSCSPISGHRSVSWYQQTPGQGLQFLFEYFSETQRNKGNFPGRFSGRQFSNSRSEMNVSTLELGDSALYLCASSSSQSSYNEQFFGPGTRLTVL.

The rearrangement uses TRBV7-2 and TRBJ1-5; D gene unclear. Trimming stripped 1 base from V and 1 base from J, with 5 bases between. In germline, CDR1 is SGHTA, CDR2 FQGNSA. The CDR3 sequence is 14 residues long. In DNA, the CDR3 is TGTGCCAGCAGCTTAGGCACAAGCAATCAGCCCCAGCATTTT. It translates to CASSLGTSNQPQHF. Variable domain in full (rest from reference TRBV7-2 and TRBJ1-5): GAGVSQSPSNKVTEKGKDVELRCDPISGHTALYWYRQSLGQGLEFLIYFQGNSAPDKSGLPSDRFSAERTGGSVSTLTIQRTQQEDSAVYLCASSLGTSNQPQHFGDGTRLSIL.

J is TRBJ2-7 and V is TRBV5-6, with no clear D. From germline, CDR1 is SGHDT and CDR2 YYEEEE. CDR3 length equals 11 residues. The V and J ends lost 3 bases and 3 bases respectively, with 4 bases between them. CDR3 region: CASSYNYEQYF. CDR3 DNA sequence: TGTGCCAGCAGCTATAACTACGAGCAGTACTTC.

Details on this clone: At one end the junction does not follow the germline gene, possibly because of a read error. This chain uses TRBV7-3 with TRBJ2-7, with D unclear. The CDR3 is made up of 8 amino acids. Germline assignment: CDR1 SGHTA and CDR2 FQGTGA. The DNA for the CDR3 is TGTGCCAGCAGCCCCGGCGACTTC. Translated, it gives CASSPGDF.

DNA for the CDR3: TGTGCCAGCAGCTTAACCGGCCCTTCTAGCACAGATACGCAGTATTTT. Protein product: CASSLTGPSSTDTQYF. This chain uses TRBV7-2 with TRBJ2-3, with unresolved D. Deletions cut 2 bases from V and 0 bases from J, with 12 bases between. CDR1 and CDR2 from the germline V gene are SGHTA and FQGNSA. The CDR3 has 16 amino acids.

The J gene is TRBJ1-4, the V gene TRBV6-1, with a tentative D call TRBD1 (5 bases). This CDR3 is built from 16 residues. Looked up from germline, CDR1 is MNHNS and CDR2 is SASEGT. With 4 bases removed from V and 0 bases from J, the gap between germline ends came to 12 bases. The CDR3 sequence is CASSANGGATNEKLFF. The CDR3 DNA reads TGTGCCAGCAGTGCTAATGGGGGGGCAACTAATGAAAAACTGTTTTTT.

The V call is TRBV7-9, the J call TRBJ2-3; TRBD2 agrees at 10 bases. CDR1 and CDR2 (germline): SEHNR, FQNEAQ (reference sequence). This CDR3 spans 15 amino acids. The trim removed 5 bases at V and 5 bases at J, leaving 7 bases unmatched. CDR3 sequence reads: CASSPTSGMRDTQYF. CDR3 DNA sequence: TGTGCCAGCAGCCCTACTAGCGGGATGCGAGATACGCAGTATTTT. Together with reference TRBV7-9 and TRBJ2-3, the CDR3 gives the full variable domain: DTGVSQNPRHKITKRGQNVTFRCDPISEHNRLYWYRQTLGQGPEFLTYFQNEAQLEKSRLLSDRFSAERPKGSFSTLEIQRTEQGDSAMYLCASSPTSGMRDTQYFGPGTRLTVL.

CDR3 coding DNA: TGTGCCAGCAGCTTAGCCGGGGGCTACAATGAGCAGTTCTTC. This encodes CASSLAGGYNEQFF. J is TRBJ2-1 and V is TRBV7-9, with a weak D call TRBD2 (6 bases). Trimming took 0 bases from V and 3 from J, leaving 6 bases between them. The CDR3 runs 14 residues. Germline CDR1 SEHNR, CDR2 FQNEAQ (reference sequence).

V gene TRBV18 combines with J gene TRBJ2-5; 8 bases fit TRBD2. This CDR3 contains 16 residues. V dropped 3 bases and J dropped 1; count of bases not matched to a gene: 7. Germline CDR1 reads KGHSH; CDR2 reads LQKENI. The CDR3 DNA reads as TGTGCCAGCTCACCTCCCCCGGGAGGGGGCCAAGAGACCCAGTACTTC. Encoded protein: CASSPPPGGGQETQYF.

V gene TRBV5-1 combines with J gene TRBJ2-1, with TRBD1 identical over 9 bases. CDR1 and CDR2 (germline): SGHRS, YFSETQ. The CDR3 extends over 15 amino acids. Trimming at V came to 4 bases and at J to 6 bases, leaving 8 bases not matched to a gene. The DNA for the CDR3 is TGCGCCAGCAGCCCGAGTCGGACAGGGGTCAATGAGCAGTTCTTC. Translated: CASSPSRTGVNEQFF.

This clone was counted between two and nine times. V gene TRBV2 combines with J gene TRBJ1-1; D is unclear. The CDR3 length is 14 residues. V was trimmed by 4 bases and J by 3 bases, leaving 12 bases between them. Germline-derived CDR1 and CDR2 are SNHLY and FYNNEI. CDR3 region: CASSVGGRDTEAFF. The CDR3 DNA reads TGTGCCAGCAGTGTAGGCGGGAGGGACACTGAAGCTTTCTTT.